A selection of T cell receptor beta chains follows, all from one sample in a study of TIL therapy for anti-PD-1-resistant metastatic lung cancer. The table came from immunoSEQ multiplex PCR; TCRdb's copy has only in-frame clones and leaves some out. This sample has approximately 97,000 clones; roughly 65% occur once, and the top ten carry 11%. The sequenced sample was tumor tissue, obtained at baseline. The receptors were gathered from a person aged 25 to 85 with non-small cell lung cancer. Each CDR3 is given with its conserved first and last residue. The order of the fields is J gene, clone size, D gene, V gene, CDR3 protein, CDR3 DNA. A D gene is named only where the DNA matches it firmly. Clone sizes are given selectively: once, few, many, or a class where the clone is expanded.

j_gene: TRBJ1-5; abundance: -; d_gene: -; v_gene: TRBV6-1; CDR3aa: CASSERTVGAQHF; CDR3nt: TGTGCCAGCAGTGAAAGGACAGTCGGGGCCCAGCATTTT
j_gene: TRBJ2-1; abundance: -; d_gene: -; v_gene: TRBV4-3; CDR3aa: CASSQGSGSSYNEQFF; CDR3nt: TGCGCCAGCAGCCAAGGTTCAGGGAGCTCCTACAATGAGCAGTTCTTC
j_gene: TRBJ2-3; abundance: -; d_gene: TRBD2; v_gene: TRBV2; CDR3aa: CAAEGLAGDPSTDTQYF; CDR3nt: TGTGCAGCAGAGGGACTAGCGGGGGACCCTAGCACAGATACGCAGTATTTT
j_gene: TRBJ2-3; abundance: -; d_gene: -; v_gene: TRBV5-1; CDR3aa: CASSPSGSRGTDTQYF; CDR3nt: TGCGCCAGCAGCCCCAGCGGATCGAGGGGTACAGATACGCAGTATTTT
j_gene: TRBJ2-5; abundance: few; d_gene: -; v_gene: TRBV15; CDR3aa: CATSARYQETQYF; CDR3nt: TGTGCCACCAGCGCGAGGTACCAAGAGACCCAGTACTTC
j_gene: TRBJ1-1; abundance: -; d_gene: -; v_gene: TRBV9; CDR3aa: CASSVGGPLMNTEAFF; CDR3nt: TGTGCCAGCAGCGTAGGAGGTCCTTTAATGAACACTGAAGCTTTCTTT
j_gene: TRBJ2-5; abundance: -; d_gene: TRBD2; v_gene: TRBV7-9; CDR3aa: CASSQKGLAGEETQYF; CDR3nt: TGTGCCAGCAGCCAAAAGGGACTAGCGGGGGAGGAGACCCAGTACTTC
j_gene: TRBJ2-5; abundance: -; d_gene: -; v_gene: TRBV5-4; CDR3aa: CASSSRPGTQYF; CDR3nt: TGTGCCAGCAGCTCAAGACCAGGGACCCAGTACTTC
j_gene: TRBJ2-7; abundance: -; d_gene: -; v_gene: TRBV7-8; CDR3aa: CASSLRTGEGNEQYF; CDR3nt: TGTGCCAGCAGCCTTCGGACGGGGGAAGGGAACGAGCAGTACTTC
j_gene: TRBJ2-1; abundance: once; d_gene: TRBD1; v_gene: TRBV7-2; CDR3aa: CASRPHGTGGNNEQFF; CDR3nt: TGTGCCAGCCGCCCCCACGGGACAGGGGGTAACAATGAGCAGTTCTTC
j_gene: TRBJ1-2; abundance: -; d_gene: -; v_gene: TRBV6-5; CDR3aa: CASSLAGNGYTF; CDR3nt: TGTGCCAGCAGTTTGGCAGGGAATGGCTACACCTTC
j_gene: TRBJ2-3; abundance: -; d_gene: -; v_gene: TRBV19; CDR3aa: CASSIGLEDTQYF; CDR3nt: TGTGCCAGTAGTATAGGTTTAGAAGATACGCAGTATTTT
j_gene: TRBJ1-4; abundance: -; d_gene: -; v_gene: TRBV7-2; CDR3aa: CASRGPRRGSNEKLFF; CDR3nt: TGTGCCAGCAGAGGACCTCGGAGGGGGTCTAATGAAAAACTGTTTTTT
j_gene: TRBJ2-7; abundance: -; d_gene: -; v_gene: TRBV30; CDR3aa: CAWSLGLPGKEQYF; CDR3nt: TGTGCCTGGAGTTTGGGACTCCCGGGGAAGGAGCAGTACTTC
j_gene: TRBJ1-1; abundance: -; d_gene: -; v_gene: TRBV18; CDR3aa: CASSSSGRNTEAFF; CDR3nt: TGTGCCAGCTCATCATCGGGCCGGAACACTGAAGCTTTCTTT
j_gene: TRBJ2-1; abundance: -; d_gene: -; v_gene: TRBV20-1; CDR3aa: CSASGLRGSGNEQFF; CDR3nt: TGCAGTGCTAGTGGCCTACGTGGTTCCGGGAATGAGCAGTTCTTC
j_gene: TRBJ2-2; abundance: -; d_gene: -; v_gene: TRBV7-3; CDR3aa: CASSLIGTGELFF; CDR3nt: TGTGCCAGCAGCTTAATTGGTACCGGGGAGCTGTTTTTT
j_gene: TRBJ1-5; abundance: many; d_gene: -; v_gene: TRBV7-9; CDR3aa: CASSPNSNQPQHF; CDR3nt: TGTGCCAGCAGCCCGAATAGCAATCAGCCCCAGCATTTT
j_gene: TRBJ2-1; abundance: -; d_gene: -; v_gene: TRBV24-1; CDR3aa: CATSDTTYNEQFF; CDR3nt: TGTGCCACCAGTGACACAACATACAATGAGCAGTTCTTC
j_gene: TRBJ2-1; abundance: -; d_gene: -; v_gene: TRBV5-1; CDR3aa: CASSLLGGTYNEQFF; CDR3nt: TGCGCCAGCAGCTTATTGGGGGGTACCTACAATGAGCAGTTCTTC
j_gene: TRBJ2-5; abundance: -; d_gene: -; v_gene: TRBV21-1; CDR3aa: CASSKATSGGVQETQYF; CDR3nt: TGTGCCAGCAGCAAAGCGACTAGCGGGGGGGTTCAAGAGACCCAGTACTTC
j_gene: TRBJ1-6; abundance: few; d_gene: -; v_gene: TRBV4-3; CDR3aa: CASSQEAGSEGSPLHF; CDR3nt: TGCGCCAGCAGCCAAGAGGCCGGGTCCGAGGGTTCACCCCTCCACTTT
j_gene: TRBJ1-1; abundance: -; d_gene: -; v_gene: TRBV6-2/TRBV6-3; CDR3aa: CASSYPRGNPKTEAFF; CDR3nt: TGTGCCAGCAGTTACCCCAGGGGCAATCCCAAGACTGAAGCTTTCTTT
j_gene: TRBJ2-5; abundance: -; d_gene: -; v_gene: TRBV28; CDR3aa: CASSLLETQYF; CDR3nt: TGTGCCAGCAGTCTCCTAGAGACCCAGTACTTC
j_gene: TRBJ1-2; abundance: few; d_gene: TRBD1; v_gene: TRBV25-1; CDR3aa: CASSPWDSTIYGYTF; CDR3nt: TGTGCCAGCAGTCCCTGGGACAGCACAATCTATGGCTACACCTTC
j_gene: TRBJ1-2; abundance: -; d_gene: TRBD1; v_gene: TRBV24-1; CDR3aa: CATSDPSGDSHGYTF; CDR3nt: TGTGCCACCAGTGATCCGTCCGGGGACAGCCATGGCTACACCTTC
j_gene: TRBJ1-3; abundance: -; d_gene: -; v_gene: TRBV5-1; CDR3aa: CASSSSGTGNTIYF; CDR3nt: TGCGCCAGCAGCTCATCGGGGACTGGAAACACCATATATTTT
j_gene: TRBJ2-1; abundance: -; d_gene: TRBD2; v_gene: TRBV7-9; CDR3aa: CASSSTREGPGDEQFF; CDR3nt: TGTGCCAGCAGCTCGACGCGGGAGGGCCCCGGCGATGAGCAGTTCTTC
j_gene: TRBJ2-5; abundance: -; d_gene: -; v_gene: TRBV7-3; CDR3aa: CASSLSSLSRETQYF; CDR3nt: TGTGCCAGCAGCTTAAGCTCTTTAAGCAGGGAGACCCAGTACTTC
j_gene: TRBJ1-1; abundance: -; d_gene: TRBD1; v_gene: TRBV5-6; CDR3aa: CASSLGQGVSAFF; CDR3nt: TGTGCCAGCAGCTTGGGACAGGGAGTATCAGCTTTCTTT
j_gene: TRBJ2-7; abundance: -; d_gene: -; v_gene: TRBV7-3; CDR3aa: CASSLSRNHEQYF; CDR3nt: TGTGCCAGCAGCTTAAGCAGGAACCACGAGCAGTACTTC
j_gene: TRBJ1-5; abundance: few; d_gene: -; v_gene: TRBV7-9; CDR3aa: CASSSSSQPQHF; CDR3nt: TGTGCCAGCAGCTCCTCTTCCCAGCCCCAGCATTTT
j_gene: TRBJ2-3; abundance: -; d_gene: -; v_gene: TRBV19; CDR3aa: CASSIVASVETDTQYF; CDR3nt: TGTGCCAGTAGTATAGTCGCTAGCGTAGAAACAGATACGCAGTATTTT
j_gene: TRBJ2-1; abundance: -; d_gene: TRBD2; v_gene: TRBV2; CDR3aa: CASSGTSGPLRFF; CDR3nt: TGTGCCAGCAGTGGGACTAGCGGGCCCTTGCGGTTCTTC
j_gene: TRBJ2-5; abundance: -; d_gene: -; v_gene: TRBV6-5; CDR3aa: CASSYGVQETQYF; CDR3nt: TGTGCCAGCAGTTACGGGGTCCAAGAGACCCAGTACTTC
j_gene: TRBJ2-1; abundance: -; d_gene: -; v_gene: TRBV6-5; CDR3aa: CASSYLGREFF; CDR3nt: TGTGCCAGCAGTTACTTGGGACGCGAGTTCTTC
j_gene: TRBJ1-6; abundance: many; d_gene: -; v_gene: TRBV5-4; CDR3aa: CASSNNPEPLHF; CDR3nt: TGTGCCAGCAGTAATAACCCTGAACCCCTCCACTTT
j_gene: TRBJ1-1; abundance: -; d_gene: -; v_gene: TRBV4-3; CDR3aa: CASSQVIGSNTEAFF; CDR3nt: TGCGCCAGCAGCCAAGTGATTGGATCAAACACTGAAGCTTTCTTT
j_gene: TRBJ2-1; abundance: once; d_gene: -; v_gene: TRBV6-5; CDR3aa: CASSYTRAADEQFF; CDR3nt: TGTGCCAGCAGTTACACGAGGGCAGCCGATGAGCAGTTCTTC
j_gene: TRBJ1-1; abundance: -; d_gene: -; v_gene: TRBV7-2; CDR3aa: CASSSAGVSPPTEAFF; CDR3nt: TGTGCCAGCAGCTCAGCAGGGGTCTCACCTCCCACTGAAGCTTTCTTT
j_gene: TRBJ2-7; abundance: -; d_gene: TRBD1; v_gene: TRBV4-1; CDR3aa: CASSLTNRGLDEQYF; CDR3nt: TGCGCCAGCAGCCTCACAAACAGGGGGCTGGACGAGCAGTACTTC
j_gene: TRBJ2-1; abundance: few; d_gene: TRBD2; v_gene: TRBV4-1; CDR3aa: CASSTGLAGLYNEQFF; CDR3nt: TGCGCCAGCAGCACGGGACTAGCGGGGCTTTACAATGAGCAGTTCTTC
j_gene: TRBJ2-5; abundance: -; d_gene: TRBD2; v_gene: TRBV18; CDR3aa: CASSRLAGGETQYF; CDR3nt: TGTGCCAGCTCACGACTAGCGGGCGGGGAGACCCAGTACTTC
j_gene: TRBJ2-1; abundance: -; d_gene: TRBD1; v_gene: TRBV13; CDR3aa: CASSLLGQGAREQFF; CDR3nt: TGTGCCAGCAGCTTATTGGGACAGGGGGCCAGGGAGCAGTTCTTC
j_gene: TRBJ2-3; abundance: -; d_gene: TRBD1; v_gene: TRBV7-2; CDR3aa: CASSFDRASDTQYF; CDR3nt: TGTGCCAGCAGCTTTGACAGGGCATCAGATACGCAGTATTTT
j_gene: TRBJ1-4; abundance: few; d_gene: -; v_gene: TRBV18; CDR3aa: CASSPDQGRTNEKLFF; CDR3nt: TGTGCCAGCTCACCGGACCAGGGCAGGACTAATGAAAAACTGTTTTTT
j_gene: TRBJ2-5; abundance: -; d_gene: -; v_gene: TRBV3-1/TRBV3-2; CDR3aa: CASSQRAAETQYF; CDR3nt: TGTGCCAGCAGCCAACGGGCGGCAGAGACCCAGTACTTC
j_gene: TRBJ1-4; abundance: -; d_gene: -; v_gene: TRBV5-1; CDR3aa: CASTGNNEKLFF; CDR3nt: TGCGCCAGCACAGGGAATAATGAAAAACTGTTTTTT
j_gene: TRBJ2-7; abundance: -; d_gene: -; v_gene: TRBV6-2/TRBV6-3; CDR3aa: CASSSPAEGFVQYF; CDR3nt: TGTGCCAGCAGCTCCCCGGCGGAGGGTTTTGTCCAGTACTTC
j_gene: TRBJ1-1; abundance: few; d_gene: -; v_gene: TRBV28; CDR3aa: CASSRDIFTEAFF; CDR3nt: TGTGCCAGCAGTCGGGACATTTTCACTGAAGCTTTCTTT
j_gene: TRBJ1-6; abundance: -; d_gene: TRBD1; v_gene: TRBV5-5; CDR3aa: CASSLARGEGFSSYNSPLHF; CDR3nt: TGTGCCAGCAGCTTGGCCAGGGGGGAGGGATTCAGCTCCTATAATTCACCCCTCCACTTT
j_gene: TRBJ1-1; abundance: -; d_gene: TRBD1; v_gene: TRBV6-5; CDR3aa: CASSFRGQREAFF; CDR3nt: TGTGCCAGCAGTTTCAGGGGGCAAAGGGAAGCTTTCTTT
j_gene: TRBJ1-5; abundance: -; d_gene: -; v_gene: TRBV19; CDR3aa: CASSIRTLWGNQPQHF; CDR3nt: TGTGCCAGTAGTATCCGGACTCTTTGGGGCAATCAGCCCCAGCATTTT
j_gene: TRBJ2-5; abundance: -; d_gene: -; v_gene: TRBV6-2/TRBV6-3; CDR3aa: CASSYSRQGGETQYF; CDR3nt: TGTGCCAGCAGTTACTCAAGGCAGGGAGGAGAGACCCAGTACTTC
j_gene: TRBJ2-2; abundance: -; d_gene: -; v_gene: TRBV3-1/TRBV3-2; CDR3aa: CASSQDGGTGELFF; CDR3nt: TGTGCCAGCAGCCAAGATGGCGGCACCGGGGAGCTGTTTTTT
j_gene: TRBJ2-6; abundance: once; d_gene: -; v_gene: TRBV5-4; CDR3aa: CASSFNRGRGGNSGANVLTF; CDR3nt: TGTGCCAGCAGCTTCAACCGGGGGCGCGGGGGAAACTCTGGGGCCAACGTCCTGACTTTC
j_gene: TRBJ1-5; abundance: many; d_gene: -; v_gene: TRBV21-1; CDR3aa: CASSKGAFNQPQHF; CDR3nt: TGTGCCAGCAGCAAAGGTGCATTCAATCAGCCCCAGCATTTT
j_gene: TRBJ2-1; abundance: -; d_gene: -; v_gene: TRBV11-2; CDR3aa: CASSLSNAGRRLLNEQFF; CDR3nt: TGTGCCAGCAGCTTGTCGAATGCGGGACGCCGCCTCCTAAATGAGCAGTTCTTC